The 19 T cell receptor beta chains presented below share a single source sample, sequenced in a study of immune evolution from preneoplasia to lung adenocarcinoma. The method was immunoSEQ multiplex PCR; TCRdb's version includes in-frame clones alone and lacks a portion of them. This repertoire shows over 1,000 clones, roughly 84% found once; its top ten account for over 20%. The sample consisted of FFPE adjacent normal lung tissue. The receptors derive from a person aged 60 to 70 with lung adenocarcinoma.

The CDR3 here is CASSLWETNSGNTIYF. CDR3 sequence (DNA): TGTGCCAGCAGTTTATGGGAGACTAACTCTGGAAACACCATATATTTT. This chain uses TRBV28 with TRBJ1-3; no clear D. Germline V gene sequence: CDR1 MDHEN, CDR2 SYDVKM. With 0 bases removed from V and 0 bases from J, the gap between germline ends came to 9 bases. This CDR3 is 16 amino acids long.

V gene TRBV29-1 combines with J gene TRBJ1-1; D is possibly TRBD1 (5 bases). Germline V gene data show CDR1 as SQVTM and CDR2 as ANQGSEA. The CDR3 is 13 amino acids. Deletions cut 5 bases from V and 1 base from J, with 11 bases between. The CDR3 sequence is CSVRFDRNTEAFF. Written as DNA, the CDR3 is TGCAGCGTTAGGTTCGACAGGAACACTGAAGCTTTCTTT.

This sequence joins TRBV6-5 and TRBJ2-1; the D is unclear. This CDR3 spans 13 amino acids. V was cut by 5 bases and J by 2 bases, with 7 bases left in between. Germline V CDR1 and CDR2: MNHEY, SVGAGI. CDR3 residues: CASSRTAYNEQFF. The CDR3 coding sequence is TGTGCCAGCAGTCGTACGGCCTACAATGAGCAGTTCTTC.

This chain links TRBV30 with TRBJ2-1, with 9 bases identical to TRBD2. The CDR3 runs to 15 residues. Germline loops: CDR1 GTSNPN, CDR2 SVGIG (reference sequence). The V and J ends lost 0 bases and 8 bases, in that order; junction bases with no gene match: 8. CDR3 bases: TGTGCCTGGAGTGTAATGGCGGGAGGGCCTGATGAGCAGTTCTTC. Translated, it gives CAWSVMAGGPDEQFF.

This chain links TRBV6-1 with TRBJ1-1, with 12 bases fitting TRBD1. V lost 2 bases and J lost 4; bases outside the gene matches: 5. The CDR3 covers 16 residues. Germline assignment: CDR1 MNHNS and CDR2 SASEGT. This chain's CDR3 is CASSELPGQGATEAFF. In DNA, the CDR3 is TGTGCCAGCAGTGAACTCCCGGGACAGGGGGCCACTGAAGCTTTCTTT.

The chain uses TRBV11-2 and TRBJ1-4; TRBD1 aligns across 11 bases. The CDR3 totals 17 residues. The germline gives CDR1 SGHAT, CDR2 FQNNGV. Trimming took 1 base from V and 7 from J; bases not matched to a gene: 8. CDR3 protein: CASSLVGFGTGGEKLFF. The CDR3 DNA sequence: TGTGCCAGCAGCTTAGTTGGTTTTGGGACAGGGGGTGAAAAACTGTTTTTT.

This clone occurred once. The chain carries TRBV9 and TRBJ2-3; D may be TRBD2 (7 bases). The CDR3 is made up of 17 amino acids. Looked up from germline, CDR1 is SGDLS and CDR2 is YYNGEE. Deletions cut 3 bases from V and 2 bases from J, with 19 bases between. CDR3: CASSASLRGAYTDTQYF. The CDR3 DNA is TGTGCCAGCAGCGCCTCCCTTCGGGGGGCTTACACAGATACGCAGTATTTT.

The chain uses TRBV7-2 and TRBJ2-5, with TRBD2 matching 11 bases. This CDR3 region has 14 residues. In germline, CDR1 is SGHTA, CDR2 FQGNSA. V shed 6 bases, J shed 2 bases, and the junction held 2 bases outside the gene matches. This CDR3 is CASRLAGAQETQYF. The CDR3 DNA is TGTGCCAGCAGACTAGCGGGGGCGCAAGAGACCCAGTACTTC.

The chain employs TRBV9 and TRBJ2-7, with a weak D call TRBD2 (6 bases). The V gene lost 3 bases and the J gene lost 2 bases, with 18 bases spanning the gap. This CDR3 is built from 16 residues. In germline, CDR1 is SGDLS, CDR2 YYNGEE. DNA for the CDR3: TGTGCCAGCAGCGAGGGGCCAGGAGGGGCACCCTACGAGCAGTACTTC. It specifies CASSEGPGGAPYEQYF.

This chain uses TRBV30 with TRBJ2-3; 9 bases fit TRBD2. V dropped 3 bases and J dropped 0; count of bases not matched to a gene: 1. This CDR3 comprises 14 residues. Germline V gene lookup returns CDR1 GTSNPN and CDR2 SVGIG (reference sequence). CDR3 nucleotides: TGTGCCTGGAGACTAGCGGGTAGCACAGATACGCAGTATTTT. Translated: CAWRLAGSTDTQYF.

The CDR3 bases are TGTGCCAGCAGCCAAGATAGAACAGGGTGGAACACTGAAGCTTTCTTT. Its protein product is CASSQDRTGWNTEAFF. The V gene is TRBV4-2, the J gene TRBJ1-1; TRBD1 is a possible D gene (6 bases). V lost 0 bases to trimming and J lost 1 base, with 12 bases between them. Germline lookup yields CDR1 LGHNA and CDR2 YNFKEQ. The CDR3 length is 16 residues.

The chain combines TRBV7-3 with TRBJ2-2; no clear D gene. Trimming shortened V by 2 bases and J by 5 bases, and 6 bases separated the two germline ends. CDR1 is SGHTA and CDR2 is FQGTGA in the germline V gene. CDR3 size: 13 residues. Written as DNA, the CDR3 is TGTGCCAGCAGCTTAGGTGGAACCGGGGAGCTGTTTTTT. The encoded protein is CASSLGGTGELFF.

The rearrangement links TRBV10-3 to TRBJ1-3; D is undetermined. Germline values: CDR1 ENHRY, CDR2 SYGVKD. V lost 2 bases to trimming and J lost 3 bases, with 2 bases between them. This CDR3 contains 12 residues. The CDR3 DNA is TGTGCCATCAGTGAGAATGGAAACACCATATATTTT. It encodes CAISENGNTIYF.

The chain uses TRBV7-3 and TRBJ2-5, with a tentative D call TRBD1 (5 bases). There are 14 residues in the CDR3. The germline gives CDR1 SGHTA, CDR2 FQGTGA. V was cut by 5 bases and J by 2 bases, with 12 bases left in between. DNA for the CDR3: TGTGCCAGCAGCCCCCTGGGGCGACAAGAGACCCAGTACTTC. Protein sequence: CASSPLGRQETQYF.

V gene TRBV21-1 combines with J gene TRBJ2-5; the DNA was not used to check the table's D call, TRBD2. TRBV21-1 is a pseudogene segment. The CDR3 has 12 amino acids. CDR3 bases: TGTGCCAGCAGCAGAAAGCGAGAGACCCAGTACTTC. Translated, it gives CASSRKRETQYF.

V usage is TRBV9 and J usage is TRBJ2-1; 7 bases agree with TRBD2. Germline values: CDR1 SGDLS, CDR2 YYNGEE. After removal of 0 bases from V and 5 bases from J, the junction contained 14 bases not matched to a gene. The CDR3 spans 18 residues. The CDR3, as DNA: TGTGCCAGCAGCGTAGACCCCGAGCCAGGACTAGGAAACAATGAGCAGTTCTTC. Amino acid sequence: CASSVDPEPGLGNNEQFF. The full variable domain, its missing parts supplied by reference TRBV9 and TRBJ2-1, is DSGVTQTPKHLITATGQRVTLRCSPRSGDLSVYWYQQSLDQGLQFLIQYYNGEERAKGNILERFSAQQFPDLHSELNLSSLELGDSALYFCASSVDPEPGLGNNEQFFGPGTRLTVL.

The V call is TRBV6-5, the J call TRBJ2-7; 12 positions agree with TRBD2. The trim removed 5 bases at V and 4 bases at J, leaving 6 bases unmatched. CDR3 length: 15 residues. Germline V gives CDR1 MNHEY, CDR2 SVGAGI. The CDR3 sequence: CASSRGLAGIYEQYF. The CDR3 DNA follows: TGTGCCAGCAGTCGGGGACTAGCGGGTATATACGAGCAGTACTTC.

The chain employs TRBV18 and TRBJ2-1; 8 bases fit TRBD2. Germline V lookup: CDR1 KGHSH, CDR2 LQKENI. The V segment lost 6 bases and the J segment 13 bases; nucleotides outside the gene matches: 8. This CDR3 contains 12 residues. CDR3 amino acids: CASSGSAGGQFF. The CDR3 bases are TGTGCCAGCTCCGGATCGGCGGGGGGCCAGTTCTTC.

The chain links TRBV7-2 to TRBJ2-7; D call uncertain. The CDR3 length is 15 residues. V lost 5 bases, J lost 3 bases, and 17 bases lay in between. Germline CDR1 and CDR2: SGHTA and FQGNSA. The CDR3 spells CASSPHYSKHYEQYF. CDR3 coding DNA: TGTGCCAGCAGCCCGCACTACTCCAAACACTACGAGCAGTACTTC.